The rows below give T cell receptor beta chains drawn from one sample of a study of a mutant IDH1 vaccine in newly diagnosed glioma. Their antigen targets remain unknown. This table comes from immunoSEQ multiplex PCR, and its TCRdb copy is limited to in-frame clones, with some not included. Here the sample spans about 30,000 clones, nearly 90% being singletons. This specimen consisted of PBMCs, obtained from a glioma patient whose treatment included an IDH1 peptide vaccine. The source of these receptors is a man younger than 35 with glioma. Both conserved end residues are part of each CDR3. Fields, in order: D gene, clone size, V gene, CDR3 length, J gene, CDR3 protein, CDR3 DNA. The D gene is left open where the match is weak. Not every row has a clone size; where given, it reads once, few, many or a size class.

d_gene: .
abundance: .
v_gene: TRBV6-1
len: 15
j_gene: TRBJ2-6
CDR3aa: CASSEVAEGANVLTF
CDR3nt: TGTGCCAGCAGTGAAGTGGCTGAGGGGGCCAACGTCCTGACTTTC

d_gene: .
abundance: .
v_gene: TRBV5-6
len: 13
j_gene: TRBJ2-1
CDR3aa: CASSSGVGNEQFF
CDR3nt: TGTGCCAGCAGCTCAGGAGTCGGCAATGAGCAGTTCTTC

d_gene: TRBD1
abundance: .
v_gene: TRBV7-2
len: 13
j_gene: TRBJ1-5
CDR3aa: CASSPGGSQPQHF
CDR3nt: TGTGCCAGCAGCCCAGGGGGGAGTCAGCCCCAGCATTTT

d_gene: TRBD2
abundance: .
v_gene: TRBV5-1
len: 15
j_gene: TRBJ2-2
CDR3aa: CASSLTSGRLGELFF
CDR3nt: TGCGCCAGCAGCTTGACTAGCGGGAGGTTGGGGGAGCTGTTTTTT

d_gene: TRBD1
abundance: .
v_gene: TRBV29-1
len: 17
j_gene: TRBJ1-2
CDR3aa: CSVERAFGQARGDGYTF
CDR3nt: TGCAGCGTTGAAAGGGCCTTCGGACAGGCCCGGGGGGATGGCTACACCTTC

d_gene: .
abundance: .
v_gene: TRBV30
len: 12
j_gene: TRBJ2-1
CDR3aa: CAWRLGGSEQFF
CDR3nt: TGTGCCTGGAGACTTGGGGGGTCGGAGCAGTTCTTC

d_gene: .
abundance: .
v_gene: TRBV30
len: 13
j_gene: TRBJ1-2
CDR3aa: CACPLEAGNGYTF
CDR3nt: TGTGCCTGCCCACTAGAGGCGGGAAACGGCTACACCTTC

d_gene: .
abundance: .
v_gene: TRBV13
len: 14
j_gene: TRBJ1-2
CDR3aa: CASSLRGADYGYTF
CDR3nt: TGTGCCAGCAGCTTACGTGGGGCAGACTATGGCTACACCTTC

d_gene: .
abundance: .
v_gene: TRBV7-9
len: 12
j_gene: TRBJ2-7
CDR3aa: CAGARGGYEQYF
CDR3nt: TGTGCCGGGGCTAGGGGGGGCTACGAGCAGTACTTC

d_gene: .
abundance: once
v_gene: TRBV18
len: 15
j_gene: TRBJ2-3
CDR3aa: CASSPLGDGRDTQYF
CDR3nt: TGTGCCAGCTCACCTTTGGGCGATGGGAGAGATACGCAGTATTTT

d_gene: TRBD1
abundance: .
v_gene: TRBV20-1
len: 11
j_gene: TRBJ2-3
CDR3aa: CSAPDRSTQYF
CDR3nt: TGCAGTGCCCCGGACAGGAGTACGCAGTATTTT

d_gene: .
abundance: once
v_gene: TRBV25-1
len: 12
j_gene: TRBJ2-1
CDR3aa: CASSEWRNEQFF
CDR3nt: TGTGCCAGCAGTGAATGGAGGAACGAGCAGTTCTTC

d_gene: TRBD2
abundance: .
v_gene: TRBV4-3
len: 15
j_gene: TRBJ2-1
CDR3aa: CASSQELAGGWEQFF
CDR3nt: TGCGCCAGCAGCCAAGAACTAGCGGGAGGTTGGGAGCAGTTCTTC

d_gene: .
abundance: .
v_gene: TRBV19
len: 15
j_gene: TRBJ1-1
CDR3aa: CASSPTGMTNTEAFF
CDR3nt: TGTGCCAGTAGCCCGACAGGCATGACGAACACTGAAGCTTTCTTT

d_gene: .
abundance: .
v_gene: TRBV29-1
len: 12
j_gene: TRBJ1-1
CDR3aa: CSVEHGGPEAFF
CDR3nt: TGCAGCGTTGAACACGGTGGGCCTGAAGCTTTCTTT

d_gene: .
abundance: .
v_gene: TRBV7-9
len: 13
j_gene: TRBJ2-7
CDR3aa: CASSPGHSYEQYF
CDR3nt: TGTGCCAGCAGCCCGGGACATAGCTACGAGCAGTACTTC

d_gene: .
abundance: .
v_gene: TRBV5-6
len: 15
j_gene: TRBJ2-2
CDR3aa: CASSPEAWKTGELFF
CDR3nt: TGTGCCAGCAGCCCCGAGGCCTGGAAAACCGGGGAGCTGTTTTTT

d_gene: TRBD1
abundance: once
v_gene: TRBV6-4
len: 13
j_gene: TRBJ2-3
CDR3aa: CASGTGGADTQYF
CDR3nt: TGTGCCAGCGGGACAGGGGGCGCAGATACGCAGTATTTT

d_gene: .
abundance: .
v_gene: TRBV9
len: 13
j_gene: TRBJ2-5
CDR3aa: CASSVSDQETQYF
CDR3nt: TGTGCCAGCAGCGTAAGCGACCAAGAGACCCAGTACTTC

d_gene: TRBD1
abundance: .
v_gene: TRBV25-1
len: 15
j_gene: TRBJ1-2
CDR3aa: CASSTRTGGKNGYTF
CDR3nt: TGTGCCAGCAGTACTCGGACAGGGGGGAAGAATGGCTACACCTTC

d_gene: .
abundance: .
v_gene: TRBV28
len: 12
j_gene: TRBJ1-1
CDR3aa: CASRGGSREAFF
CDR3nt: TGTGCCAGCAGGGGGGGGTCCAGGGAAGCTTTCTTT

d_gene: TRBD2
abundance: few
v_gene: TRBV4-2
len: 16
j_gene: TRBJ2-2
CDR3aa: CASSQVAGRGTGELFF
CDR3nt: TGTGCCAGCAGCCAAGTAGCCGGGAGGGGCACCGGGGAGCTGTTTTTT